This TCR beta chain was identified during a study of monozygotic twins with inflammatory bowel disease. From its re-call of the 5' RACE reads, TCRdb lists each CDR3 protein once, without DNA. The sample table includes under 350,000 distinct CDR3 sequences. The germline V gene encodes CDR1 MNHNY and CDR2 SVGAGI (reference sequence). The CDR3 contains 13 residues. This clonotype originated in a human donor with ulcerative colitis or Crohn's disease, or a healthy co-twin of an affected twin (not recorded which). Sequencing used blood. This sequence joins TRBV6-6 and TRBJ1-2; TCRdb proposes TRBD1, but this gene call is untestable without DNA. CDR3 in amino acids: CASGARKGYGYTF.